These 3 T cell receptor beta chains originate from one sample sequenced in a study of T cells in women clearing cervical HPV infection (dated by TCRdb to between 2017 and 2018). Library method: the immunoSEQ multiplex PCR assay. Sourced from immuneACCESS, this table was stored by TCRdb with only in-frame sequences that have V and J called. A share of the clones is absent; for the studies checked, an unresolved V gene accounts for under half, and the remainder has no known explanation. The sample table includes about 48,000 clones. The ten most abundant clones make up 1.5% to 2% of the sample. Sequences were obtained from blood buffy coat. All receptors derive from a woman between 18 and 75 years old with a cervical HPV16 infection that either progressed to CIN3+ or cleared (not recorded which).

As to this clone: From the germline J gene comes the end of the CDR3, since the read stops 3 residues before it. V gene TRBV20-1 combines with J gene TRBJ1-1; 7 bases line up with TRBD1. There are 12 residues in the CDR3. J gave up 0 bases and V 6 bases, and 1 base lay outside the gene matches. Per the germline V gene, CDR1 is DFQATT and CDR2 is SNEGSKA (reference sequence). CDR3 residues: CSADRVNTEAFF. The sequenced part of the CDR3 DNA is TGCAGTGCAGACAGGGTGAACACTGAA.

Of note for this clone: The CDR3 goes on 3 residues after the read ends, and that part is filled in from the germline J gene. V is TRBV18 and J is TRBJ2-4; 10 nucleotides match TRBD1. The CDR3 loop spans 15 amino acids. Trimming removed 3 bases from V and 7 bases from J; junction bases left unmatched: 6. Germline values: CDR1 KGHSH, CDR2 LQKENI. The CDR3 is CASSPPDRGWNIQYF. CDR3 DNA, as far as it was read: TGTGCCAGCTCACCCCCGGACAGGGGGTGGAACATT.

Concerning this clone itself: The CDR3 goes on 3 residues after the read ends, and that part is filled in from the germline J gene. J is TRBJ2-1 and V is TRBV20-1, with 8 bases matching TRBD2. V shed 0 bases and J 8 bases; nucleotides not matched to a gene: 15. The CDR3 is made up of 17 amino acids. The germline gives CDR1 DFQATT, CDR2 SNEGSKA (reference sequence). CDR3 DNA, as far as it was read: TGCAGTGCTAGAGATCCCGATACAGCGGGAGTCAAGGATGAG. Translated, it gives CSARDPDTAGVKDE. The complete CDR3 sequence is CSARDPDTAGVKDEQFF.